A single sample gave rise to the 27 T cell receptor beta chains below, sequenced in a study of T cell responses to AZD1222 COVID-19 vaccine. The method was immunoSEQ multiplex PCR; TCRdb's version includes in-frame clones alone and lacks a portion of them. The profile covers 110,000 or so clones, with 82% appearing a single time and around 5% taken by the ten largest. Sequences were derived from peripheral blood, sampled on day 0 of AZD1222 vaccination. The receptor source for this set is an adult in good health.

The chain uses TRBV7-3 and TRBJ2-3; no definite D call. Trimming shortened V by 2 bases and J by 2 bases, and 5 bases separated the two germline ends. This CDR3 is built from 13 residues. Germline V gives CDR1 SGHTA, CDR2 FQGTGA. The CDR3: CASSLGFTDTQYF. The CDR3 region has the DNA TGTGCCAGCAGCTTAGGTTTCACAGATACGCAGTATTTT.

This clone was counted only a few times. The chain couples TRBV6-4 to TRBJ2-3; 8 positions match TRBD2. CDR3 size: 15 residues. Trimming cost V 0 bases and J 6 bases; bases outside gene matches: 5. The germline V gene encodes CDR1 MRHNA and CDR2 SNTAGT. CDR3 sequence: CASSDSGGGTDTQYF. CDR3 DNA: TGTGCCAGCAGTGACTCCGGCGGGGGGACGGATACGCAGTATTTT.

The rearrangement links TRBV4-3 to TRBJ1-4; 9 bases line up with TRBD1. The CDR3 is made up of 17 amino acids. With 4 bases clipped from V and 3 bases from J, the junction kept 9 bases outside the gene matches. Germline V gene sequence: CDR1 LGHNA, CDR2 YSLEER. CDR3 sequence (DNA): TGCGCCAGCAGCCGAGGACCGGGACAGGGCTCTAATGAAAAACTGTTTTTT. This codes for CASSRGPGQGSNEKLFF.

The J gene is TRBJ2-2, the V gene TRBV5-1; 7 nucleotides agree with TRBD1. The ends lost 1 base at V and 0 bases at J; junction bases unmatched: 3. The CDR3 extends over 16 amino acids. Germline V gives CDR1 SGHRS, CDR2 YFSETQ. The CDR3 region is CASSLTQGANTGELFF. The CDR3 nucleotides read TGCGCCAGCAGCTTGACCCAGGGGGCGAACACCGGGGAGCTGTTTTTT.

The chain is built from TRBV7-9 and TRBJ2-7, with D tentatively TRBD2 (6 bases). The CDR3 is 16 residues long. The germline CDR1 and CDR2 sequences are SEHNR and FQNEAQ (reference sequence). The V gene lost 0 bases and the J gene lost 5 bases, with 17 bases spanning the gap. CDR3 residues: CASSLAGAGTAHEQYF. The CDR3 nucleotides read TGTGCCAGCAGCTTAGCCGGAGCAGGGACTGCACACGAGCAGTACTTC.

In DNA form, the CDR3 reads TGTGCCATCAGCGACAGCTCCTACGAGCAGTACTTC. It yields the protein CAISDSSYEQYF. The chain combines TRBV10-3 with TRBJ2-7; possible D gene TRBD1, 5 bases. CDR3 length equals 12 residues. Trimming took 6 bases from V and 0 from J, leaving 6 bases between them. Germline V gene data show CDR1 as ENHRY and CDR2 as SYGVKD.

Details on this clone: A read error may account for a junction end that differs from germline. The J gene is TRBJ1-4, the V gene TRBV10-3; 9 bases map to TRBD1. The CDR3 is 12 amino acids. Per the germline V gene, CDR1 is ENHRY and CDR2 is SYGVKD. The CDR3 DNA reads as TGTGCCATCAGTGAGTCGGGGACAGGGATCTCGTTT. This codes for CAISESGTGISF.

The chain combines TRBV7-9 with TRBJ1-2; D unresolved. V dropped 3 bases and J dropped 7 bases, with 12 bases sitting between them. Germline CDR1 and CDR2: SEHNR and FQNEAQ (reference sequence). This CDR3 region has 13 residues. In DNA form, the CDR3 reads TGTGCCAGCAGCTTTGGACTTGTTCTTGGCTACACCTTC. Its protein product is CASSFGLVLGYTF.

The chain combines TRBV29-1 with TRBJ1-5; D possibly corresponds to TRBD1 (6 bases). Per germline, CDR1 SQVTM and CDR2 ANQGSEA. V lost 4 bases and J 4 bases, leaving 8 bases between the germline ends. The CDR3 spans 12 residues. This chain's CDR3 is CSVAGDNQPQHF. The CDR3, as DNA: TGCAGCGTTGCAGGGGATAATCAGCCCCAGCATTTT. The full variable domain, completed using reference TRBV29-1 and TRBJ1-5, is SAVISQKPSRDICQRGTSLTIQCQVDSQVTMMFWYRQQPGQSLTLIATANQGSEATYESGFVIDKFPISRPNLTFSTLTVSNMSPEDSSIYLCSVAGDNQPQHFGDGTRLSIL.

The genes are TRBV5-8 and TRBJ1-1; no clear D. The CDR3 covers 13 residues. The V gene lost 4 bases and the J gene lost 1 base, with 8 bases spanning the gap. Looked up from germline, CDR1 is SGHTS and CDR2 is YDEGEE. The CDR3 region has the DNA TGTGCCAGCAGCACAGAACGGAACACTGAAGCTTTCTTT. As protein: CASSTERNTEAFF.

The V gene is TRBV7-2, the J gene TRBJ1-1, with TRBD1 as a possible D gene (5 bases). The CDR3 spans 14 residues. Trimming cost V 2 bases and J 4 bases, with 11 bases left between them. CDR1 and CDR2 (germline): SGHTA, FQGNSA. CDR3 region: CASSLNRGFTEAFF. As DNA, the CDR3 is TGTGCCAGCAGCTTAAACCGGGGCTTCACTGAAGCTTTCTTT.

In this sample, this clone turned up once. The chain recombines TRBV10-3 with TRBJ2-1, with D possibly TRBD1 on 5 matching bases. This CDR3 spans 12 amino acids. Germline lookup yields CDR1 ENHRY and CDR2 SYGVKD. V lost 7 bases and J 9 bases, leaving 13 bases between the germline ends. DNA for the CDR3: TGTGCCATCAATCGGCAGGGCGGTGAGCAGTTCTTC. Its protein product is CAINRQGGEQFF.

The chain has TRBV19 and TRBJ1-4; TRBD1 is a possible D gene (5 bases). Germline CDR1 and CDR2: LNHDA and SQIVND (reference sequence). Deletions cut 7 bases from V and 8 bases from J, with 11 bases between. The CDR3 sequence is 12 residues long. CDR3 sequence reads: CASTGREEKLFF. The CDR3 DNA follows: TGTGCCAGTACGGGGCGTGAGGAAAAACTGTTTTTT.

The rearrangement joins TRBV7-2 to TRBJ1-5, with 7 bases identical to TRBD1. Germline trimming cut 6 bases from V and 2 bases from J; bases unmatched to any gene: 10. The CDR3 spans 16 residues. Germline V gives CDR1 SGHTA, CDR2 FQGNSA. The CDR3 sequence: CASSYTGAVGNQPQHF. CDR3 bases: TGTGCCAGCAGTTACACAGGGGCAGTTGGCAATCAGCCCCAGCATTTT. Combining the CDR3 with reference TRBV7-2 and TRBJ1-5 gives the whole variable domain GAGVSQSPSNKVTEKGKDVELRCDPISGHTALYWYRQSLGQGLEFLIYFQGNSAPDKSGLPSDRFSAERTGGSVSTLTIQRTQQEDSAVYLCASSYTGAVGNQPQHFGDGTRLSIL.

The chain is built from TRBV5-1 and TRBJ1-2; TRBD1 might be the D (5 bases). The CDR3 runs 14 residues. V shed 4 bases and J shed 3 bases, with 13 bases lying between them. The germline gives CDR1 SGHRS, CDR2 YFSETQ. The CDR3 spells CASSPGHTDYGYTF. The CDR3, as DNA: TGCGCCAGCAGCCCTGGACACACAGACTATGGCTACACCTTC.

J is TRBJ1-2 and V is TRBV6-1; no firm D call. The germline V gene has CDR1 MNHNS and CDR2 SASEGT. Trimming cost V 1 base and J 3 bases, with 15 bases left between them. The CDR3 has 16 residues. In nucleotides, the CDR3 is TGTGCCAGCAGTGAAGGGTTTGGGGTGAGGGACTATGGCTACACCTTC. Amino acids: CASSEGFGVRDYGYTF.

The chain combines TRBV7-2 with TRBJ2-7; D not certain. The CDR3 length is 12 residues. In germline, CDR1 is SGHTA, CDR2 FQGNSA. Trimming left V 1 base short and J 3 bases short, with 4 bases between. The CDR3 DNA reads TGTGCCAGCAGCTTAGGGGTCTACGAGCAGTACTTC. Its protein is CASSLGVYEQYF.

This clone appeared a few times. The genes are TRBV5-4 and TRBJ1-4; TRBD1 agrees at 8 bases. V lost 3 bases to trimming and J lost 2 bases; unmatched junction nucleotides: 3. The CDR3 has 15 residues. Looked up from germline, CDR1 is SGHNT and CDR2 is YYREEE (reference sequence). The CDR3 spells CASSSDRGTNEKLFF. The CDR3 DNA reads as TGTGCCAGCAGCTCAGACAGGGGCACTAATGAAAAACTGTTTTTT.

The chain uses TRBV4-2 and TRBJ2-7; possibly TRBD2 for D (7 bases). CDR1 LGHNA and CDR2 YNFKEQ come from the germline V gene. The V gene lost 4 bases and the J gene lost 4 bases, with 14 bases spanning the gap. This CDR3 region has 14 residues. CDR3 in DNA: TGTGCCAGCAGCCTCGGGGGAGGGGGATACGAGCAGTACTTC. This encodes CASSLGGGGYEQYF.

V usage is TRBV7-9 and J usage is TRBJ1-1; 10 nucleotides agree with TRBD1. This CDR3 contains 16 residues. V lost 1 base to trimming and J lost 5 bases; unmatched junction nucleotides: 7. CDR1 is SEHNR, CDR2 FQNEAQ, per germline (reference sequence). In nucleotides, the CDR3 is TGTGCCAGCAGCTTAGAGTGGGGACAGGGGAGAACTGAAGCTTTCTTT. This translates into CASSLEWGQGRTEAFF.

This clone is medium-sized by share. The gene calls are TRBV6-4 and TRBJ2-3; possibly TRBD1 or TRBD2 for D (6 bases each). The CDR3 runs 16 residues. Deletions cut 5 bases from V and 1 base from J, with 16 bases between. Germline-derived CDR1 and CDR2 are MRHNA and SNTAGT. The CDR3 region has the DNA TGTGCCAGCAGTCCGTCCGGGGGCAGGGGCACAGATACGCAGTATTTT. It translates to CASSPSGGRGTDTQYF.

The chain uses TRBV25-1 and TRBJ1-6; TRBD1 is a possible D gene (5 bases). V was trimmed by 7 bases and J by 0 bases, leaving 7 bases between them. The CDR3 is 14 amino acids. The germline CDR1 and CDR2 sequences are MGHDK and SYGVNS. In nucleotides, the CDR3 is TGTGCCAGCACAGGGAGCTCCTATAATTCACCCCTCCACTTT. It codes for CASTGSSYNSPLHF.

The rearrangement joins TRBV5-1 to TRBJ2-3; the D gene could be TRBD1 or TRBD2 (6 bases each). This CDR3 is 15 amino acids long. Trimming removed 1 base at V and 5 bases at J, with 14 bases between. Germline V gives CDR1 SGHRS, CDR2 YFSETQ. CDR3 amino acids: CASSLRGVYQDTQYF. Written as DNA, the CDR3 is TGCGCCAGCAGCTTGAGGGGGGTGTATCAAGATACGCAGTATTTT.

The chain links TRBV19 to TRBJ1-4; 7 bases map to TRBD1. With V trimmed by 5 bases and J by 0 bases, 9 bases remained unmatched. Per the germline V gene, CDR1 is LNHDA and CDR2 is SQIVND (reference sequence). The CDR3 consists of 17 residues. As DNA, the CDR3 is TGTGCCAGTAGTTCCTACAGGGGAGGGGCAACTAATGAAAAACTGTTTTTT. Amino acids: CASSSYRGGATNEKLFF.

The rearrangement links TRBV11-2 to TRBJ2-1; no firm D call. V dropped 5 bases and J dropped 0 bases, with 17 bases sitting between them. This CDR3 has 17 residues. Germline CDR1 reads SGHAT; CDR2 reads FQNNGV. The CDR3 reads CASSPYGTLSSYNEQFF. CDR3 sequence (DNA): TGTGCCAGCAGCCCCTACGGAACCTTAAGCTCCTACAATGAGCAGTTCTTC.

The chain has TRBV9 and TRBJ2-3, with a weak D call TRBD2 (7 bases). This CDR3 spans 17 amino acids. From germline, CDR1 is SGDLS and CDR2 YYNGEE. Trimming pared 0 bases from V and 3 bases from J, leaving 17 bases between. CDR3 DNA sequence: TGTGCCAGCAGCGTAGAAGGGGGGGCAATAGTGACAGATACGCAGTATTTT. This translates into CASSVEGGAIVTDTQYF.

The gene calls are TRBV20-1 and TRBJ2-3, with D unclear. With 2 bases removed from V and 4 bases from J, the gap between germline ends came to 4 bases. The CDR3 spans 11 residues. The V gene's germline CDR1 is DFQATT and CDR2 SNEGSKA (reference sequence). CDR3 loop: CSARPPDTQYF. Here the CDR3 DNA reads TGCAGTGCTAGACCGCCAGATACGCAGTATTTT.